A selection of T cell receptor beta chains follows, all from one sample in a study of T cell changes during pregnancy in multiple sclerosis. The protocol was immunoSEQ multiplex PCR, while the TCRdb copy is restricted to in-frame clones and leaves out a portion. The data contain 40,000 to 60,000 clones, 85% to 90% of them singletons. The specimen was peripheral blood, collected in the first trimester of pregnancy. The receptor set was obtained from a female donor in good health, enrolled as a control in a pregnancy study. CDR3s include the opening cysteine and the closing phenylalanine or tryptophan. Each record gives: V gene, D gene, J gene, clone size, CDR3 DNA, CDR3 protein. A D gene is named only where the DNA matches it firmly. Size tells how often a clone was seen (once, few, many) or the class of an expanded clone, and some rows leave it out.

V gene: TRBV5-1
D gene: TRBD2
J gene: TRBJ2-2
clone size: .
CDR3 DNA: TGCGCCAGCAGCCTTAGCGGGACCGGGGAGCTGTTTTTT
CDR3 protein: CASSLSGTGELFF

V gene: TRBV5-8
D gene: TRBD1
J gene: TRBJ1-6
clone size: .
CDR3 DNA: TGTGCCAGCAGCTTGGCCACGGGACAGGGGGCCTCACCCCTCCACTTT
CDR3 protein: CASSLATGQGASPLHF

V gene: TRBV7-7
D gene: .
J gene: TRBJ2-1
clone size: .
CDR3 DNA: TGTGCTAGCAGCTTAGCGGAGCGGCGGGAGCAGTTCTTC
CDR3 protein: CASSLAERREQFF

V gene: TRBV6-5
D gene: TRBD2
J gene: TRBJ2-1
clone size: .
CDR3 DNA: TGTGCCAGCAACCAAGCGGGGGCCTACAATGAGCAGTTCTTC
CDR3 protein: CASNQAGAYNEQFF

V gene: TRBV7-2
D gene: .
J gene: TRBJ2-2
clone size: few
CDR3 DNA: TGTGCCAGCAGCCCCCAAAGAGGCCCCGGGGAGCTGTTTTTT
CDR3 protein: CASSPQRGPGELFF

V gene: TRBV7-2
D gene: TRBD2
J gene: TRBJ2-2
clone size: .
CDR3 DNA: TGTGCCAGCAGCTTAGTTGAAGGCGGGAGGCCTGGCACCGGGGAGCTGTTTTTT
CDR3 protein: CASSLVEGGRPGTGELFF

V gene: TRBV13
D gene: TRBD2
J gene: TRBJ2-1
clone size: .
CDR3 DNA: TGTGCCAGCCGGGCCGGGGGGAACTACAATGAGCAGTTCTTC
CDR3 protein: CASRAGGNYNEQFF

V gene: TRBV18
D gene: .
J gene: TRBJ2-3
clone size: .
CDR3 DNA: TGTGCCAGCTCCCCGCGAGCGGTTAGCACAGATACGCAGTATTTT
CDR3 protein: CASSPRAVSTDTQYF

V gene: TRBV6-6
D gene: .
J gene: TRBJ2-3
clone size: few
CDR3 DNA: TGTGCCAGCAGTCCAACGGTCCGCGATACGCAGTATTTT
CDR3 protein: CASSPTVRDTQYF

V gene: TRBV29-1
D gene: .
J gene: TRBJ2-7
clone size: .
CDR3 DNA: TGCAGCGTTGAAGAACTGGCCGGGGGGCTAAACTCCTACGAGCAGTACTTC
CDR3 protein: CSVEELAGGLNSYEQYF

V gene: TRBV2
D gene: TRBD2
J gene: TRBJ2-3
clone size: .
CDR3 DNA: TGTGCCAGCAGTGAAGCCATGACTAGCGGGATATTCGATACGCAGTATTTT
CDR3 protein: CASSEAMTSGIFDTQYF

V gene: TRBV28
D gene: .
J gene: TRBJ2-3
clone size: once
CDR3 DNA: TGTGCCAGCAGCTCAGGGGTGGACACAGATACGCAGTATTTT
CDR3 protein: CASSSGVDTDTQYF

V gene: TRBV19
D gene: .
J gene: TRBJ2-1
clone size: .
CDR3 DNA: TGTGCCAGTGGCGGTGGAGGGAATGGGTTGGGGGAGCAGTTCTTC
CDR3 protein: CASGGGGNGLGEQFF

V gene: TRBV19
D gene: .
J gene: TRBJ2-3
clone size: few
CDR3 DNA: TGTGCCAGTAGTATACTAGCAACGGATACGCAGTATTTT
CDR3 protein: CASSILATDTQYF

V gene: TRBV19
D gene: .
J gene: TRBJ1-1
clone size: .
CDR3 DNA: TGTGCCAGTAGACCCCAGGGGAGGAACACTGAAGCTTTCTTT
CDR3 protein: CASRPQGRNTEAFF

V gene: TRBV30
D gene: .
J gene: TRBJ2-3
clone size: .
CDR3 DNA: TGTGCCTCCCGGTCCATCGTCACAGATACGCAGTATTTT
CDR3 protein: CASRSIVTDTQYF

V gene: TRBV5-1
D gene: .
J gene: TRBJ2-6
clone size: .
CDR3 DNA: TGCGCCAGCAGCTTGGCCGATCAGTTGATCTCTGGGGCCAACGTCCTGACTTTC
CDR3 protein: CASSLADQLISGANVLTF

V gene: TRBV9
D gene: TRBD1
J gene: TRBJ2-7
clone size: few
CDR3 DNA: TGTGCCAGCAGCGGGGGGACAGGCTTAGACTCCTACGAGCAGTACTTC
CDR3 protein: CASSGGTGLDSYEQYF

V gene: TRBV28
D gene: .
J gene: TRBJ2-7
clone size: .
CDR3 DNA: TGTGCCAGCAGTTTGCCAGGCTACTACGAGCAGTACTTC
CDR3 protein: CASSLPGYYEQYF

V gene: TRBV28
D gene: .
J gene: TRBJ2-7
clone size: .
CDR3 DNA: TGTGCCAGCAGTTTTGGGACTTATGGGGCCTACGAGCAGTACTTC
CDR3 protein: CASSFGTYGAYEQYF

V gene: TRBV10-3
D gene: .
J gene: TRBJ2-7
clone size: .
CDR3 DNA: TGTGCCATCAGTTCAGGGTTGGCCTACGAGCAGTACTTC
CDR3 protein: CAISSGLAYEQYF

V gene: TRBV19
D gene: .
J gene: TRBJ2-5
clone size: .
CDR3 DNA: TGTGCCAGTAGCCCCCCTGGACAGTACCGAGAGACCCAGTACTTC
CDR3 protein: CASSPPGQYRETQYF

V gene: TRBV7-7
D gene: TRBD1
J gene: TRBJ2-3
clone size: once
CDR3 DNA: TGTGCCAGCAGCCCTGGGACAGTGCAAGATACGCAGTATTTT
CDR3 protein: CASSPGTVQDTQYF

V gene: TRBV7-3
D gene: .
J gene: TRBJ2-1
clone size: .
CDR3 DNA: TGTGCCAGCAGCTTAGGGCCTGAGCAGTTCTTC
CDR3 protein: CASSLGPEQFF

V gene: TRBV18
D gene: .
J gene: TRBJ1-2
clone size: .
CDR3 DNA: TGTGCCAGCTCACCGGGGGGTACAAAGGGCTATGGCTACACCTTC
CDR3 protein: CASSPGGTKGYGYTF

V gene: TRBV6-5
D gene: .
J gene: TRBJ2-7
clone size: .
CDR3 DNA: TGTGCCAGCAGTTACAAACAGCCACCCTACGAGCAGTACTTC
CDR3 protein: CASSYKQPPYEQYF

V gene: TRBV9
D gene: TRBD1
J gene: TRBJ2-3
clone size: .
CDR3 DNA: TGTGCCAGCAGCGTCCTACAGGGGGATACGCAGTATTTT
CDR3 protein: CASSVLQGDTQYF

V gene: TRBV14
D gene: TRBD2
J gene: TRBJ2-1
clone size: once
CDR3 DNA: TGTGCCAGCAGCCGTCACCTAGCGGTTGAGCAGTTCTTC
CDR3 protein: CASSRHLAVEQFF

V gene: TRBV5-1
D gene: .
J gene: TRBJ1-1
clone size: few
CDR3 DNA: TGCGCCAGCAGCCCTGGACACCTAAAAACTGAAGCTTTCTTT
CDR3 protein: CASSPGHLKTEAFF

V gene: TRBV19
D gene: .
J gene: TRBJ2-2
clone size: .
CDR3 DNA: TGTGCCAGTAGCCCGCGAGGGTTGGCAGTGAACACCGGGGAGCTGTTTTTT
CDR3 protein: CASSPRGLAVNTGELFF